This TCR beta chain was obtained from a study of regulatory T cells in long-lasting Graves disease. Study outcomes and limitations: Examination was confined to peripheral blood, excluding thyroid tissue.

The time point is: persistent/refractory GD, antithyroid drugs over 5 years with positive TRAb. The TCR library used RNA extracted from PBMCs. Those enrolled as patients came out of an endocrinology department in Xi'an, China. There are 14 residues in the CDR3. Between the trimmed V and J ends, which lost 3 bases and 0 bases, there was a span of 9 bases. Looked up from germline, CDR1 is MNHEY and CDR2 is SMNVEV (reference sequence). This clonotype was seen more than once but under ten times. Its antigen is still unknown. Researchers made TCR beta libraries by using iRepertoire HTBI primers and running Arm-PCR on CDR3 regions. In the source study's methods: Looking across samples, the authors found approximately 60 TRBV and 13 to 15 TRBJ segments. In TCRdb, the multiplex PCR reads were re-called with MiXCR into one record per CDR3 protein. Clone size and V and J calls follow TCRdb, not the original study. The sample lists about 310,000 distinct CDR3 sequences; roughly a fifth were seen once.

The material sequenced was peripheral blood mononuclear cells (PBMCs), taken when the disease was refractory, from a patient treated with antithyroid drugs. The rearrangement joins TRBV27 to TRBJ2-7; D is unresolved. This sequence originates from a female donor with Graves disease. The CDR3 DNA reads TGTGCCAGCAGTTTCGTAGGAACCTCCTACGAGCAGTACTTC. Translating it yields CASSFVGTSYEQYF.